This T cell receptor beta chain is drawn from a study of blood T cells in healthy people across ages. The CDR3 consists of 15 residues. Trimming pared 1 base from V and 3 bases from J, leaving 10 bases between. The germline V gene encodes CDR1 SGHDN and CDR2 FVKESK. With a J-beta primer mix and a sample-barcoded 5' primer, a second PCR ran roughly 6 to 11 cycles. Paired-end reads containing CDR3 totaled no fewer than 2.5 million for each sample. TCRdb processed the 5' RACE reads anew with MiXCR; each CDR3 protein has one entry. The top ten hold around a sixth of the sample, which has under 1,000,000 distinct CDR3 sequences, roughly 46% seen once. A single count supports this clonotype.

The sample comprised blood. This TCR derives from a man aged 80 or over in good health. The V call is TRBV14, the J call TRBJ2-1; D unclear. CDR3 sequence (DNA): TGTGCCAGCAGCCAAGGGCTAGGACGCTACAATGAGCAGTTCTTC. This gives the protein CASSQGLGRYNEQFF.